This T cell receptor (beta chain) was captured in a study of blood T cell repertoires in COVID-19. Data came from immunoSEQ multiplex PCR; TCRdb stores just in-frame clones and leaves some out. This repertoire shows 120,000 to 150,000 clones, 84% found once; its top ten account for approximately 5.8%. Germline trimming cut 10 bases from V and 4 bases from J; bases unmatched to any gene: 15. CDR3 length: 15 residues. Germline assignment: CDR1 MNHEY and CDR2 SVGAGI. The chain carries TRBV6-5 and TRBJ1-2; 7 bases are a match to TRBD1. The source material was peripheral blood. This clonotype was obtained from a human donor in a cohort sampled during active COVID-19. The CDR3 is CATPDRPITTYGYTF. For the CDR3, the DNA is TGTGCCACCCCGGACAGGCCAATAACCACCTATGGCTACACCTTC.